This entry lists 32 T cell receptor beta chains sequenced from one sample in a study of T cell changes during pregnancy in multiple sclerosis. The repertoire was sequenced with immunoSEQ multiplex PCR; TCRdb's copy has only in-frame clones and lacks some. The sample comprises about 98,000 clones, 92% of which are singletons, and roughly 2.1% rests with the top ten. Specimen: peripheral blood, collected after pregnancy. These receptors were collected from a female donor in good health, enrolled as a control in a pregnancy study.

This clone has only one observation. The gene calls are TRBV27 and TRBJ1-3, with no clear D. CDR1 is MNHEY and CDR2 is SMNVEV in the germline V gene (reference sequence). The V gene lost 6 bases and the J gene lost 3 bases, with 18 bases spanning the gap. The CDR3 consists of 16 residues. For the CDR3, the DNA is TGTGCCAGCAGAAGAGAGGGCCCGGGGAGTGGAAACACCATATATTTT. Residues: CASRREGPGSGNTIYF.

The chain carries TRBV2 and TRBJ1-1; maybe TRBD1 (5 bases). CDR1 is SNHLY, CDR2 FYNNEI, per germline. The ends were cut back, 6 bases at V and 6 bases at J, with 20 bases in the middle. This CDR3 has 15 amino acids. CDR3 sequence: CASRQPPAGHPEAFF. The CDR3 nucleotides read TGTGCCAGCAGACAACCCCCCGCAGGGCACCCTGAAGCTTTCTTT. The full variable domain, with the rest looked up from reference TRBV2 and TRBJ1-1, is EPEVTQTPSHQVTQMGQEVILRCVPISNHLYFYWYRQILGQKVEFLVSFYNNEISEKSEIFDDQFSVERPDGSNFTLKIRSTKLEDSAMYFCASRQPPAGHPEAFFGQGTRLTVV.

Comment on this clone: This specimen includes other DNA sequences encoding the same CDR3. This chain connects TRBV18 to TRBJ1-5; D ambiguous. Deletions cut 3 bases from V and 3 bases from J, with 9 bases between. The CDR3 covers 14 residues. Germline CDR1 reads KGHSH; CDR2 reads LQKENI. In nucleotides, the CDR3 is TGTGCCAGCTCACCGTCCGACTTCAATCAGCCCCAGCATTTT. As protein: CASSPSDFNQPQHF.

The chain has TRBV27 and TRBJ2-1, with 11 positions matching TRBD2. The CDR3 consists of 15 residues. V trimming: 5 bases; J trimming: 3 bases; junction bases outside the gene matches: 3. The germline V gene has CDR1 MNHEY and CDR2 SMNVEV (reference sequence). CDR3 coding DNA: TGTGCCAGCAGTCCTGGGACTAGCGGCTACAATGAGCAGTTCTTC. Protein sequence: CASSPGTSGYNEQFF.

V usage is TRBV14 and J usage is TRBJ2-5, with D unclear. This CDR3 contains 15 residues. V shed 1 base and J shed 4 bases, with 13 bases lying between them. Per germline, CDR1 SGHDN and CDR2 FVKESK. CDR3 DNA sequence: TGTGCCAGCAGCCAAGTATTCTTCCCCGGAGAGACCCAGTACTTC. This gives the protein CASSQVFFPGETQYF.

This clone showed up just once. This chain links TRBV19 with TRBJ1-5; TRBD1 might be the D (5 bases). Per germline, CDR1 LNHDA and CDR2 SQIVND (reference sequence). V lost 3 bases, J lost 7 bases, and 13 bases lay in between. The CDR3 consists of 14 residues. This CDR3 reads CASSITGPSQPQHF. CDR3 sequence (DNA): TGTGCCAGTAGTATTACAGGACCATCGCAGCCCCAGCATTTT.

The rearrangement joins TRBV7-9 to TRBJ1-3; perhaps TRBD1 as D (5 bases). The germline V and J ends were trimmed by 5 bases and 0 bases, with 14 bases remaining between them. CDR1 and CDR2 from the germline V gene are SEHNR and FQNEAQ (reference sequence). This CDR3 contains 16 residues. As DNA, the CDR3 is TGTGCCAGCAGCCCTCGACAGACAAGCTCTGGAAACACCATATATTTT. Its protein is CASSPRQTSSGNTIYF.

This CDR3 is CATSSLGTGAGELFF. The CDR3 region has the DNA TGTGCCACCAGCAGTTTAGGGACGGGAGCCGGGGAGCTGTTTTTT. The chain couples TRBV15 to TRBJ2-2, with D tentatively TRBD2 (6 bases). The CDR3 covers 15 residues. Germline-derived CDR1 and CDR2 are LNHNV and YYDKDF (reference sequence). V dropped 3 bases and J dropped 6 bases, with 14 bases sitting between them. Complete variable domain (other parts from reference TRBV15 and TRBJ2-2): DAMVIQNPRYQVTQFGKPVTLSCSQTLNHNVMYWYQQKSSQAPKLLFHYYDKDFNNEADTPDNFQSRRPNTSFCFLDIRSPGLGDTAMYLCATSSLGTGAGELFFGEGSRLTVL.

CDR3 DNA sequence: TGTGCCACCCGGGGCGGGGACCCCGCATCATATGGCTACACCTTC. Amino acids: CATRGGDPASYGYTF. This chain uses TRBV19 with TRBJ1-2; a possible D gene is TRBD1 (5 bases). Trimming stripped 10 bases from V and 5 bases from J, with 23 bases between. CDR1 LNHDA and CDR2 SQIVND come from the germline V gene (reference sequence). This CDR3 has 15 residues.

The chain couples TRBV5-1 to TRBJ2-3; TRBD2 agrees at 14 bases. CDR3 length: 18 residues. The V and J ends lost 4 bases and 5 bases, in that order; junction bases with no gene match: 12. Germline V gene data show CDR1 as SGHRS and CDR2 as YFSETQ. The CDR3 coding sequence is TGCGCCAGCAGCCCCACCGGGGGACTAGCGGGAGTGGGAGATACGCAGTATTTT. It specifies CASSPTGGLAGVGDTQYF.

This chain connects TRBV12-5 to TRBJ2-1; TRBD2 matches 10 bases. The germline CDR1 and CDR2 sequences are LGHNT and FRNRAP. The CDR3 contains 15 residues. The J segment lost 8 bases and the V segment lost 2 bases, leaving 6 bases of the junction unmatched. The DNA for the CDR3 is TGTGCTAGTGGTTTGTCGCTAGCGGGAGCGGATGAGCAGTTCTTC. Its translation: CASGLSLAGADEQFF.

The chain uses TRBV18 and TRBJ1-1; no reliable D call. V was shortened by 6 bases and J by 7 bases, with 18 bases between the two germline ends. CDR1 KGHSH and CDR2 LQKENI come from the germline V gene. CDR3 length equals 14 residues. CDR3 amino acids: CASSPLETKIEAFF. In DNA, the CDR3 is TGTGCCAGCTCTCCCCTTGAGACAAAAATTGAAGCTTTCTTT.

V usage is TRBV11-3 and J usage is TRBJ2-5; 8 bases align to TRBD2. The CDR3 is made up of 17 amino acids. CDR1 is SGHNT and CDR2 is YENEEA in the germline V gene. J lost 0 bases, V lost 2 bases, and 8 bases had no gene match. The CDR3 sequence is CASSLNSLAGDQETQYF. CDR3 nucleotide sequence: TGTGCCAGCAGCTTAAACAGCCTAGCGGGCGACCAAGAGACCCAGTACTTC.

J is TRBJ2-1 and V is TRBV7-9; 12 nucleotides line up with TRBD2. V dropped 1 base and J dropped 8; count of bases not matched to a gene: 9. The germline V gene has CDR1 SEHNR and CDR2 FQNEAQ (reference sequence). The CDR3 spans 17 residues. The CDR3 region has the DNA TGTGCCAGCAGCTTAGTAGGTCGGGGACTAGCGGGCGATGAGCAGTTCTTC. As protein: CASSLVGRGLAGDEQFF.

The chain is built from TRBV29-1 and TRBJ2-7, with TRBD1 matching 12 bases. V lost 4 bases, J lost 7 bases, and 8 bases stayed unmatched. The germline CDR1 and CDR2 sequences are SQVTM and ANQGSEA. This CDR3 spans 14 amino acids. Here the CDR3 reads CSVALGTGGGEQYF. CDR3 bases: TGCAGCGTTGCCTTAGGGACAGGGGGCGGAGAGCAGTACTTC.

The gene calls are TRBV29-1 and TRBJ2-3; 10 bases are a match to TRBD1. The V gene end was trimmed by 5 bases and the J gene end by 4 bases; junction bases not matched to a gene: 3. This CDR3 has 13 amino acids. CDR1 and CDR2 (germline): SQVTM, ANQGSEA. CDR3 loop: CSVWTGGPDTQYF. In DNA form, the CDR3 reads TGCAGCGTTTGGACAGGGGGTCCAGATACGCAGTATTTT.

This chain joins TRBV30 and TRBJ1-1; D may be TRBD1 (5 bases). The CDR3 length is 13 residues. CDR1 and CDR2 from the germline V gene are GTSNPN and SVGIG (reference sequence). V was pared by 2 bases and J by 1 base, with 8 bases between. Here the CDR3 reads CAWSPGENTEAFF. The CDR3 DNA reads as TGTGCCTGGAGTCCGGGGGAGAACACTGAAGCTTTCTTT.

V is TRBV19 and J is TRBJ2-7, with TRBD1 matching 9 bases. J was trimmed by 2 bases and V by 6 bases; bases with no gene match: 8. The CDR3 is 15 amino acids. Looked up from germline, CDR1 is LNHDA and CDR2 is SQIVND (reference sequence). The CDR3: CASRDLWDRAYEQYF. DNA for the CDR3: TGTGCCAGTAGGGACCTCTGGGACAGGGCCTACGAGCAGTACTTC. Full variable domain (remainder filled in from reference TRBV19 and TRBJ2-7): DGGITQSPKYLFRKEGQNVTLSCEQNLNHDAMYWYRQDPGQGLRLIYYSQIVNDFQKGDIAEGYSVSREKKESFPLTVTSAQKNPTAFYLCASRDLWDRAYEQYFGPGTRLTVT.

This sequence joins TRBV7-8 and TRBJ2-7; D unresolved. V was pared by 4 bases and J by 7 bases, with 20 bases between. The CDR3 runs to 15 residues. The germline V gene encodes CDR1 SGHVS and CDR2 FQNEAQ. CDR3 residues: CASSSPLLNAWEQYF. The DNA of the CDR3 is TGTGCCAGCAGCTCACCCCTCCTAAACGCGTGGGAGCAGTACTTC.

This chain connects TRBV29-1 to TRBJ2-1; 8 bases match TRBD2. The junction had 6 bases not matched to a gene; V was cut back by 3 bases and J by 2 bases. Germline V lookup: CDR1 SQVTM, CDR2 ANQGSEA. CDR3 length: 15 amino acids. The DNA of the CDR3 is TGCAGCGTTGAGGCTAGCGGGCCGACCTACAATGAGCAGTTCTTC. Residues: CSVEASGPTYNEQFF.

This clone has only one observation. The rearrangement joins TRBV13 to TRBJ2-4, with TRBD2 matching 16 bases. V shed 3 bases, J shed 1 base, and the junction held 3 bases outside the gene matches. CDR3 length: 18 residues. The germline gives CDR1 PRHDT, CDR2 FYEKMQ (reference sequence). This chain's CDR3 is CASSFGTSGGDAKNIQYF. The CDR3 DNA follows: TGTGCCAGCAGCTTTGGGACTAGCGGGGGGGATGCCAAAAACATTCAGTACTTC.

This chain uses TRBV11-2 with TRBJ1-1; D unresolved. Trimming left V 0 bases short and J 0 bases short, with 8 bases between. The CDR3 sequence is 15 residues long. Germline V gene lookup returns CDR1 SGHAT and CDR2 FQNNGV. The CDR3 here is CASSLDRRVNTEAFF. The CDR3 coding sequence is TGTGCCAGCAGCTTAGATCGCCGGGTGAACACTGAAGCTTTCTTT.

This clone was observed once. The chain is built from TRBV10-2 and TRBJ2-2; 8 bases match TRBD2. Germline V lookup: CDR1 WSHSY, CDR2 SAAADI. With V trimmed by 3 bases and J by 3 bases, 3 bases remained unmatched. The CDR3 sequence is 15 residues long. This CDR3 is CASSDGRAYTGELFF. Written as DNA, the CDR3 is TGCGCCAGCAGTGACGGGAGGGCCTACACCGGGGAGCTGTTTTTT.

J is TRBJ1-1 and V is TRBV29-1, with D possibly matching TRBD1 (5 bases). The CDR3 loop spans 11 amino acids. Germline CDR1 SQVTM, CDR2 ANQGSEA. V lost 1 base, J lost 6 bases, and 6 bases lay in between. The CDR3 spells CSVEAQAEAFF. The CDR3 bases are TGCAGCGTTGAAGCACAGGCTGAAGCTTTCTTT.

The chain couples TRBV28 to TRBJ1-2; 10 bases match TRBD1. The CDR3 totals 13 residues. Losses at the gene ends were 5 bases for V and 6 bases for J; bases not matched to a gene: 3. Germline loops: CDR1 MDHEN, CDR2 SYDVKM. The CDR3 sequence is CASSLGQGDGYTF. The CDR3 DNA is TGTGCCAGCAGTCTTGGACAGGGGGATGGCTACACCTTC.

The chain links TRBV5-1 to TRBJ2-3; D may be TRBD2 (5 bases). The CDR3 has 12 residues. The V end was cut by 4 bases, the J end by 3 bases, with 6 bases between. Per germline, CDR1 SGHRS and CDR2 YFSETQ. As DNA, the CDR3 is TGCGCCAGCAGCAGGACTACAGATACGCAGTATTTT. This translates into CASSRTTDTQYF. The full variable domain, its missing parts supplied by reference TRBV5-1 and TRBJ2-3, is KAGVTQTPRYLIKTRGQQVTLSCSPISGHRSVSWYQQTPGQGLQFLFEYFSETQRNKGNFPGRFSGRQFSNSRSEMNVSTLELGDSALYLCASSRTTDTQYFGPGTRLTVL.

The chain carries TRBV19 and TRBJ1-1; D is ambiguous. The V end lost 0 bases, the J end lost 1 base, and 6 bases lay between the germline ends. This CDR3 has 14 residues. Germline values: CDR1 LNHDA, CDR2 SQIVND (reference sequence). This CDR3 is CASSIDGENTEAFF. In DNA form, the CDR3 reads TGTGCCAGTAGTATAGACGGGGAGAACACTGAAGCTTTCTTT.

This chain uses TRBV6-5 with TRBJ2-5; the match to TRBD1 covers 9 bases. The assigned J gene may be wrong: the sequence end matches TRBJ2-7 better. The CDR3 is made up of 15 amino acids. Germline CDR1 is MNHEY and CDR2 is SVGAGI. CDR3 coding DNA: TGTGCCAGCAGCCCCCTCGGGACAGGGTCCTACGAGCAGTACTTC. Encoded protein: CASSPLGTGSYEQYF.

CDR3 sequence reads: CASSLEFSQIHDGYTF. In DNA, the CDR3 is TGTGCCAGCAGCTTAGAGTTTAGTCAAATCCATGATGGCTACACCTTC. The gene calls are TRBV7-2 and TRBJ1-2; unclear D gene. Per germline, CDR1 SGHTA and CDR2 FQGNSA. This CDR3 is 16 amino acids long. V lost 1 base and J lost 6, with 18 bases in between.

This clone has a single count. This rearrangement joins TRBV7-8 to TRBJ2-7; 7 nucleotides agree with TRBD2. From germline, CDR1 is SGHVS and CDR2 FQNEAQ. This CDR3 is built from 17 residues. V trimming: 0 bases; J trimming: 2 bases; junction bases outside the gene matches: 10. This chain's CDR3 is CASSLATRLAGAYEQYF. The CDR3 coding sequence is TGTGCCAGCAGCTTAGCAACTAGACTAGCAGGCGCCTACGAGCAGTACTTC.

This clone has only a few counts. V and J are TRBV5-6 and TRBJ1-5, with TRBD1 identical over 8 bases. J was trimmed by 3 bases and V by 4 bases; bases with no gene match: 6. The CDR3 loop spans 15 amino acids. CDR1 and CDR2 (germline): SGHDT, YYEEEE. CDR3 in amino acids: CASSPAGQVNQPQHF. The CDR3 DNA reads TGTGCCAGCAGCCCGGCGGGACAGGTCAATCAGCCCCAGCATTTT.

The chain recombines TRBV5-1 with TRBJ1-1; 7 bases map to TRBD1. The germline CDR1 and CDR2 sequences are SGHRS and YFSETQ. With V trimmed by 0 bases and J by 9 bases, 2 bases remained unmatched. CDR3 length equals 12 residues. CDR3 protein: CASSLEQGKAFF. DNA for the CDR3: TGCGCCAGCAGCTTGGAACAGGGGAAAGCTTTCTTT.